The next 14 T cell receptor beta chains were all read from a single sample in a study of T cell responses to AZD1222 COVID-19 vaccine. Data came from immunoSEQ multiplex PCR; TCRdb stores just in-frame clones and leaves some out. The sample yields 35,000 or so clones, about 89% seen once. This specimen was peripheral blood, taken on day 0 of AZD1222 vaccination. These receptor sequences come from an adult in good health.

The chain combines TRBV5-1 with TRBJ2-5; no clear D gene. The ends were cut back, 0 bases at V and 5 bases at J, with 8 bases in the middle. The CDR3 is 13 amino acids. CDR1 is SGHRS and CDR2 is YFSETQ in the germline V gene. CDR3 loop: CASSLELLETQYF. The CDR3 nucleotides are TGCGCCAGCAGCTTGGAACTCCTCGAGACCCAGTACTTC.

CDR3 amino acids: CASSGTSGGTDTQYF. CDR3 DNA: TGTGCCAGCAGTGGGACTAGCGGGGGCACAGATACGCAGTATTTT. The V and J genes are TRBV6-4 and TRBJ2-3; TRBD2 matches 12 bases. The germline V gene encodes CDR1 MRHNA and CDR2 SNTAGT. The V segment lost 4 bases and the J segment 1 base; nucleotides outside the gene matches: 0. The CDR3 has 15 amino acids.

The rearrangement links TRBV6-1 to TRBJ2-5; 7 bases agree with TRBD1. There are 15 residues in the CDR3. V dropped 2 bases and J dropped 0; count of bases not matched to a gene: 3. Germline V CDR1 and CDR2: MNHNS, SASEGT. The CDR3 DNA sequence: TGTGCCAGCAGTGAAACAGGGGCCCACCAAGAGACCCAGTACTTC. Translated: CASSETGAHQETQYF.

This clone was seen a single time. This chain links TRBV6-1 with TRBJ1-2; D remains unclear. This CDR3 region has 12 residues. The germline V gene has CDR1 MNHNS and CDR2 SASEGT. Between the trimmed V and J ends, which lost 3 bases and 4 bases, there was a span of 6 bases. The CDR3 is CASSDTVYGYTF. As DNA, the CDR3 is TGTGCCAGCAGTGACACAGTCTATGGCTACACCTTC.

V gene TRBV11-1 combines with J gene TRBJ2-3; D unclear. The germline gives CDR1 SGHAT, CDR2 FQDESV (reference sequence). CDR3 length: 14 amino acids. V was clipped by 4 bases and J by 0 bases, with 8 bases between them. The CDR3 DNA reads TGTGCCAGCAGCTCGGGTTCTAGCACAGATACGCAGTATTTT. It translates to CASSSGSSTDTQYF.

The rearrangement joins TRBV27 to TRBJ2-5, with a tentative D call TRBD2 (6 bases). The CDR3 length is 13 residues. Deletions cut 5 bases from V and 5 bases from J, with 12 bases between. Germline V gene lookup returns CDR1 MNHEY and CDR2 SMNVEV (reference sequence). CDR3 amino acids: CASSSTSLETQYF. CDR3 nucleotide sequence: TGTGCCAGCAGTAGTACTAGCTTGGAGACCCAGTACTTC.

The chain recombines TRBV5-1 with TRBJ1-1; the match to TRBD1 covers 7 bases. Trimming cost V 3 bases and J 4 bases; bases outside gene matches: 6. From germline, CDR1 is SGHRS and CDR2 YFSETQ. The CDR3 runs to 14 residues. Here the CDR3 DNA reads TGCGCCAGCAGCTGGGGGACAGAATTCACTGAAGCTTTCTTT. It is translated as CASSWGTEFTEAFF.

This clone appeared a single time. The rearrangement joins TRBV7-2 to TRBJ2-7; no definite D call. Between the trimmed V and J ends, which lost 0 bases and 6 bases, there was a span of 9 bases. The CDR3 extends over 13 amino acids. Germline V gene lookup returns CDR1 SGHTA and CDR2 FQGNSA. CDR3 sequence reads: CASSLADISEQYF. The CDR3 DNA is TGTGCCAGCAGCTTAGCGGATATCTCCGAGCAGTACTTC.

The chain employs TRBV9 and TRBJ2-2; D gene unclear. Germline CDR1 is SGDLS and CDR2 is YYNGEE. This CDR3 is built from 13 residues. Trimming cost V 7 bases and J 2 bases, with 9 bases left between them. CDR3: CASGEINTGELFF. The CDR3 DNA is TGTGCCAGCGGAGAGATTAACACCGGGGAGCTGTTTTTT. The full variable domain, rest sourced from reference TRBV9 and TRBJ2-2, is DSGVTQTPKHLITATGQRVTLRCSPRSGDLSVYWYQQSLDQGLQFLIQYYNGEERAKGNILERFSAQQFPDLHSELNLSSLELGDSALYFCASGEINTGELFFGEGSRLTVL.

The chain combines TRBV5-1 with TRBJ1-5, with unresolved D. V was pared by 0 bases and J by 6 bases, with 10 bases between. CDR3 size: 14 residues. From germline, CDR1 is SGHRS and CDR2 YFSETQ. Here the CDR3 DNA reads TGCGCCAGCAGCTTGGATGGGGTTGGTCAGCCCCAGCATTTT. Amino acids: CASSLDGVGQPQHF. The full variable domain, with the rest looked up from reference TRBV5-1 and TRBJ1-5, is KAGVTQTPRYLIKTRGQQVTLSCSPISGHRSVSWYQQTPGQGLQFLFEYFSETQRNKGNFPGRFSGRQFSNSRSEMNVSTLELGDSALYLCASSLDGVGQPQHFGDGTRLSIL.

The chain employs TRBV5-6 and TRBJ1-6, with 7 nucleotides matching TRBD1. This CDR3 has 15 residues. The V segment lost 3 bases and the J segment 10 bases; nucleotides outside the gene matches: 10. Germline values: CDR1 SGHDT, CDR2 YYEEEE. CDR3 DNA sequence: TGTGCCAGCAGCTCAGGTGGGACAGCGGTATCACCCCTCCACTTT. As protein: CASSSGGTAVSPLHF.

Here the CDR3 reads CAISREVSYEQYF. In DNA form, the CDR3 reads TGTGCCATCAGCAGGGAAGTTTCGTACGAGCAGTACTTC. J is TRBJ2-7 and V is TRBV10-3, with D perhaps TRBD1 (5 bases). V was clipped by 6 bases and J by 4 bases, with 13 bases between them. The germline V gene has CDR1 ENHRY and CDR2 SYGVKD. The CDR3 has 13 amino acids.

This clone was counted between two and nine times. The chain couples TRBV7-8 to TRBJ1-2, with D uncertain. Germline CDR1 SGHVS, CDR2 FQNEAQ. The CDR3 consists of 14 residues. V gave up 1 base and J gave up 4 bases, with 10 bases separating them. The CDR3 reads CASSLGGVSYGYTF. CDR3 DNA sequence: TGTGCCAGCAGCTTAGGTGGGGTCTCCTATGGCTACACCTTC.

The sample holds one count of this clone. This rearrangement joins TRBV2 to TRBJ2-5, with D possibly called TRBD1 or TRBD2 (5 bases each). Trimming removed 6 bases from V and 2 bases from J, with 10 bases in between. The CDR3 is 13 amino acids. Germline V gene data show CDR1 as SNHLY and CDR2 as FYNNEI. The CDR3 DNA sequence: TGTGCCAGCAGCCGGGACGCTCAAGAGACCCAGTACTTC. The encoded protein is CASSRDAQETQYF.